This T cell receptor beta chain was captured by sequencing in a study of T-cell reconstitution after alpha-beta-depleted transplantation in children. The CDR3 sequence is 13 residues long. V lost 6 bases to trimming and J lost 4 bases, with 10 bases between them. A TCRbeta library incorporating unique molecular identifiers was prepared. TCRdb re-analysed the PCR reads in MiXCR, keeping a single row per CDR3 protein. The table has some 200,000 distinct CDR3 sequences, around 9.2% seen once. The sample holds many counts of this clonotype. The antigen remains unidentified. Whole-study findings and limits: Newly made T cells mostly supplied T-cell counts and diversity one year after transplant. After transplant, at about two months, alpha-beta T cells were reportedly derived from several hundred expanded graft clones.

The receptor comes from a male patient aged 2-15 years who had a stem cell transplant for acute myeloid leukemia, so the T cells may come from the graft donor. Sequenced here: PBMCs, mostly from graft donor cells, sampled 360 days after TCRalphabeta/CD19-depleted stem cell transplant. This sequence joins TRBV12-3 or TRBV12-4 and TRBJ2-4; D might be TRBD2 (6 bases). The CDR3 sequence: CASSRGRKNIQYF. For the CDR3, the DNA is TGTGCCAGCAGCCGAGGGAGGAAAAACATTCAGTACTTC.